This T cell receptor (beta chain) is from a study of T cells of healthy individuals. This clonotype was seen at least ten times. TCRdb re-called the 5' RACE reads with MiXCR, one entry per CDR3 protein. The data show about 96,000 distinct CDR3 sequences, around 17% seen once. V lost 3 bases and J lost 2, with 13 bases in between. CDR1 is LNHNV and CDR2 is YYDKDF in the germline V gene (reference sequence). There are 15 residues in the CDR3. The chain recombines TRBV15 with TRBJ1-2, with D possibly matching TRBD1 (6 bases). The source of this sequence is a human donor in good health. The CDR3 DNA sequence: TGTGCCACCAGCAGGGACAGCTTTAACAACTATGGCTACACCTTC. Amino acid sequence: CATSRDSFNNYGYTF.